The 10 T cell receptor beta chains below come from one sample, sequenced in a study of neurological immune-mediated disorders. MiXCR was run by TCRdb on the 5' RACE reads, yielding one entry per CDR3 protein. The sample has about 79,000 distinct CDR3 sequences, 13% to 15% seen once. Sequences were obtained from PBMCs. Receptors were obtained from a woman aged 45-60 years in good health.

In this sample, this clonotype turned up many times. The rearrangement links TRBV12-3 or TRBV12-4 to TRBJ1-2; 7 bases match TRBD1. Losses at the gene ends were 5 bases for V and 8 bases for J; bases not matched to a gene: 8. The CDR3 is 13 residues long. For the CDR3, the DNA is TGTGCCAGCAGTAACGACAGGGTTGGGGGCTACACCTTC. Protein sequence: CASSNDRVGGYTF.

This clonotype was seen ten or more times. The rearrangement links TRBV20-1 to TRBJ2-1, with TRBD2 matching over 15 bases. Losses at the gene ends were 0 bases for V and 0 bases for J; bases not matched to a gene: 6. CDR3 length: 19 amino acids. CDR1 is DFQATT, CDR2 SNEGSKA, per germline (reference sequence). CDR3 nucleotide sequence: TGCAGTGCTAGAGACCCCGGGACTAGCGGGAGGCGCTCCTACAATGAGCAGTTCTTC. Amino acids: CSARDPGTSGRRSYNEQFF.

This clonotype was detected ten times or more. This sequence joins TRBV5-1 and TRBJ2-2; possibly TRBD2 for D (5 bases). Germline-derived CDR1 and CDR2 are SGHRS and YFSETQ. Trimming removed 1 base at V and 3 bases at J, with 10 bases between. The CDR3 covers 15 residues. The CDR3 is CASSLPRGDTGELFF. The CDR3 DNA sequence: TGCGCCAGCAGCTTGCCCCGGGGTGACACCGGGGAGCTGTTTTTT.

This clonotype occurred many times. The chain combines TRBV12-3 or TRBV12-4 with TRBJ2-1; TRBD2 matches at 15 bases. Unmatched junction bases numbered 10, after V lost 6 bases and J lost 13 bases. The CDR3 consists of 15 residues. For the CDR3, the DNA is TGTGCCAGCAGATATCCGGGACTAGCGGGAGGACGACAGTTCTTC. This gives the protein CASRYPGLAGGRQFF.

This clonotype was picked up many times. The chain uses TRBV27 and TRBJ2-2; the D is unclear. The CDR3 length is 12 residues. Deletions cut 3 bases from V and 3 bases from J, with 2 bases between. Germline CDR1 MNHEY, CDR2 SMNVEV (reference sequence). In DNA, the CDR3 is TGTGCCAGCAGTTTCCACACCGGGGAGCTGTTTTTT. It specifies CASSFHTGELFF.

This clonotype was seen more than once but under ten times. CDR3 coding DNA: TGTGCCAGCAGTAGCCGAAGCGAGTTCAGGGGGAATGAGCAGTTCTTC. Translation gives CASSSRSEFRGNEQFF. The J gene is TRBJ2-1, the V gene TRBV5-6; 7 positions match TRBD1. V was pared by 5 bases and J by 7 bases, with 15 bases of the junction left unmatched. The V gene's germline CDR1 is SGHDT and CDR2 YYEEEE. This CDR3 region has 16 residues.

At least ten counts were recorded for this clonotype. The chain recombines TRBV28 with TRBJ2-7; TRBD2 aligns across 14 bases. CDR3 length: 16 amino acids. Looked up from germline, CDR1 is MDHEN and CDR2 is SYDVKM. V lost 5 bases, J lost 4 bases, and 7 bases stayed unmatched. The CDR3 coding sequence is TGTGCCAGCAGTAGACTAGCGGGAGGGCCGGGGTACGAGCAGTACTTC. Amino acid sequence: CASSRLAGGPGYEQYF.

In this sample, this clonotype turned up many times. The rearrangement links TRBV5-1 to TRBJ2-2; D call uncertain. CDR3 size: 15 residues. CDR1 is SGHRS, CDR2 YFSETQ, per germline. Trimming took off 1 base at V and 0 bases at J, with 7 bases between the two ends. Written as DNA, the CDR3 is TGCGCCAGCAGCTTGTCCCGGTCGAACACCGGGGAGCTGTTTTTT. Protein sequence: CASSLSRSNTGELFF.

This clonotype was seen ten or more times. The chain recombines TRBV7-2 with TRBJ2-3; 9 bases fit TRBD2. The CDR3 is 15 amino acids. The germline CDR1 and CDR2 sequences are SGHTA and FQGNSA. The junction had 5 bases not matched to a gene; V was cut back by 5 bases and J by 2 bases. DNA for the CDR3: TGTGCCAGCAGCGGTAGCGGGAGTGTCACAGATACGCAGTATTTT. This codes for CASSGSGSVTDTQYF.

This clonotype showed up many times. CDR3 sequence reads: CASRYRRGGGDTQYF. The CDR3 DNA sequence: TGTGCCAGCAGATATCGACGGGGTGGAGGAGATACGCAGTATTTT. The rearrangement joins TRBV7-2 to TRBJ2-3; D may be TRBD2 (5 bases). The CDR3 sequence is 15 residues long. V was cut by 6 bases and J by 5 bases, with 18 bases left in between. Germline lookup yields CDR1 SGHTA and CDR2 FQGNSA.